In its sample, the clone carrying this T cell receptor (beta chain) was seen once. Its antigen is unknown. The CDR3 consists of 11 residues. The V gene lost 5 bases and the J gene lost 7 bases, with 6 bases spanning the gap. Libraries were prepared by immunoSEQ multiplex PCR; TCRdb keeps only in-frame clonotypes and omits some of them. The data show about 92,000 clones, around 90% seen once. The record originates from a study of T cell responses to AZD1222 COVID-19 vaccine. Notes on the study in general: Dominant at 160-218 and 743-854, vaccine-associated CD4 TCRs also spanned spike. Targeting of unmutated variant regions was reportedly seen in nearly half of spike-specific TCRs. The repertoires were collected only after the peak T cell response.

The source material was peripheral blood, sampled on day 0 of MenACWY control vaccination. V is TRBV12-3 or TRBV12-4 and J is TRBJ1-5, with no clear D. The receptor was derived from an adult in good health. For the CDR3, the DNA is TGTGCCAGCAGTCGGGGACAGCCCCAGCATTTT. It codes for CASSRGQPQHF.